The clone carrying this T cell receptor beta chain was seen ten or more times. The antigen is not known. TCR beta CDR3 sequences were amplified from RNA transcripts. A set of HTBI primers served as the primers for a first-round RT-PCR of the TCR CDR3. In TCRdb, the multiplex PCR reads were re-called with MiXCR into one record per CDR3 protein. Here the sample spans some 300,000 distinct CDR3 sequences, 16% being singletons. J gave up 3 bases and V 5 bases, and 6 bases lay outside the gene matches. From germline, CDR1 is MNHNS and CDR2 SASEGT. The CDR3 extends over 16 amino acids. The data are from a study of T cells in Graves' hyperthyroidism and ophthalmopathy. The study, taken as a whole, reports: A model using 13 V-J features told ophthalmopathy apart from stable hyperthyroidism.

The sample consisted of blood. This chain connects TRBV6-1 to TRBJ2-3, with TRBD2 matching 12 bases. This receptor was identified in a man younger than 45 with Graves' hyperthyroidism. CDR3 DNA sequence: TGTGCCAGCAGTTTTCGGACTAGCGGGGTAACAGATACGCAGTATTTT. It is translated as CASSFRTSGVTDTQYF.